The rows below give T cell receptor beta chains drawn from one sample of a study of early T cells in non-severe SARS-CoV-2 infection. TCRdb passed the 5' RACE reads through MiXCR, listing each CDR3 protein once. Of tens of thousands of distinct CDR3 sequences detected, around a tenth appear once; the ten largest clones hold about 10%. Source material: whole blood. The source is an adult who was a healthcare worker with PCR-confirmed SARS-CoV-2 infection or an uninfected control (not recorded which). The CDR3 runs from the conserved cysteine through the conserved F or W. The D gene is left open where the match is weak. The size of a clone is reported for some rows only, either as once, few or many, or as a class for expanded clones.

j_gene | d_gene | v_gene | abundance | CDR3nt | CDR3aa
TRBJ2-1 | - | TRBV5-4 | many | TGTGCCAGCAGCTTGGTAGGGTACAATGAGCAGTTCTTC | CASSLVGYNEQFF
TRBJ1-2 | TRBD1 | TRBV28 | - | TGTGCCAGCAGTTCACAGGGGACTGCTAACTATGGCTACACCTTC | CASSSQGTANYGYTF
TRBJ2-2 | TRBD1 | TRBV7-9 | many | TGTGCCAGCACCGGACAGGCGAACACCGGGGAGCTGTTTTTT | CASTGQANTGELFF
TRBJ2-7 | - | TRBV6-2/TRBV6-3 | - | TGTGCCAGCAGTTCCACCGCGGCGGGCTCTCCCTACGAGCAGTACTTC | CASSSTAAGSPYEQYF
TRBJ1-6 | - | TRBV9 | - | TGTGCCAGCAGCGTAGTTGCCTCCTATAATTCACCCCTCCACTTT | CASSVVASYNSPLHF
TRBJ2-6 | TRBD1 | TRBV28 | few | TGTGCCAGCAGGCACAGGGGTGATGGGGCCAACGTCCTGACTTTC | CASRHRGDGANVLTF
TRBJ2-7 | TRBD1 | TRBV19 | - | TGTGCCAGTAGTTCAGGCGGACAGGGTACCTACGAGCAGTACTTC | CASSSGGQGTYEQYF
TRBJ2-2 | - | TRBV7-9 | - | TGTGCCAGCAGCTTCTACAGCCGAGATACCGGGGAGCTGTTTTTT | CASSFYSRDTGELFF
TRBJ2-3 | TRBD2 | TRBV7-8 | many | TGTGCCAGCAGCTTCCCGAGGCTAGCGGGACCTAGCACAGATACGCAGTATTTT | CASSFPRLAGPSTDTQYF
TRBJ2-1 | - | TRBV20-1 | - | TGCAGTGCTAGAGAGCTGAGACTCCTAACGAACTACAATGAGCAGTTCTTC | CSARELRLLTNYNEQFF
TRBJ2-5 | TRBD1 | TRBV10-3 | many | TGTGCCATCAGGAAGGGACAGGACCAAGAGACCCAGTACTTC | CAIRKGQDQETQYF